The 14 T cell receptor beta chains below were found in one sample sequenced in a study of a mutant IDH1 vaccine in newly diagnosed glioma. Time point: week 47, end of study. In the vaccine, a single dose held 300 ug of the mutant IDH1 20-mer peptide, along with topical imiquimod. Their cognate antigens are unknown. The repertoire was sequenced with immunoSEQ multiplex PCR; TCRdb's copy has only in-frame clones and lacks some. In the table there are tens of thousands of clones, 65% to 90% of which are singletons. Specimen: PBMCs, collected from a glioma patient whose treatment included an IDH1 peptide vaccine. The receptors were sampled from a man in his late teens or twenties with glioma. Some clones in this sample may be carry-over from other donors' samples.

CDR3 sequence (DNA): TGTGCCAGCAGTCGGACAGGGTCTGAAGCTTTCTTT. It encodes CASSRTGSEAFF. This chain connects TRBV6-6 to TRBJ1-1, with 8 bases aligning to TRBD1. CDR1 is MNHNY, CDR2 SVGAGI, per germline (reference sequence). CDR3 length: 12 residues. V shed 5 bases, J shed 6 bases, and the junction held 2 bases outside the gene matches.

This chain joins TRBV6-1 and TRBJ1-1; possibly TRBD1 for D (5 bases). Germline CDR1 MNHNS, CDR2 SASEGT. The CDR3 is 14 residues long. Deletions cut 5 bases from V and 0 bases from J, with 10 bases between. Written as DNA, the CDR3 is TGTGCCAGCAGTCGAAGACAGTTGAACACTGAAGCTTTCTTT. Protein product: CASSRRQLNTEAFF.

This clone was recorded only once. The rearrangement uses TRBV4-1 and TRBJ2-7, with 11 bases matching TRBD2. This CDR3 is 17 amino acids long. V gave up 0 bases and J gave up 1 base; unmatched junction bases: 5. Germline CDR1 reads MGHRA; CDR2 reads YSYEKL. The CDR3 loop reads CASSQDAPSGRSYEQYF. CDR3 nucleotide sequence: TGCGCCAGCAGCCAAGATGCCCCTAGCGGGAGGTCCTACGAGCAGTACTTC.

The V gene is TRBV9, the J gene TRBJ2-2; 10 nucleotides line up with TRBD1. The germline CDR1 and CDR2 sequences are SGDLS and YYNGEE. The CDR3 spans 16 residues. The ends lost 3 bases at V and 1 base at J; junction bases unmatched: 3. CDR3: CASSAWDRGNTGELFF. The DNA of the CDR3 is TGTGCCAGCAGCGCATGGGACAGGGGGAACACCGGGGAGCTGTTTTTT.

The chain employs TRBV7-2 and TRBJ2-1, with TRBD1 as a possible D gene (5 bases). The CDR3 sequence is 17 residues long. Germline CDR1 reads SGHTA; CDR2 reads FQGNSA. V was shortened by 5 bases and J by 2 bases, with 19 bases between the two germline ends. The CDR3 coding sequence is TGTGCCAGCAGCCAGGCCTCTAGACAGAACCCCTACAATGAGCAGTTCTTC. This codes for CASSQASRQNPYNEQFF.

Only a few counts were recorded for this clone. The chain's CDR3 is CASSRLYPSFPEAFF. The CDR3 nucleotides are TGTGCCAGCAGCCGCTTATATCCCAGTTTCCCTGAAGCTTTCTTT. This sequence joins TRBV7-9 and TRBJ1-1; D is unclear. Germline CDR1 is SEHNR and CDR2 is FQNEAQ (reference sequence). This CDR3 spans 15 amino acids. V lost 5 bases and J 6 bases, leaving 19 bases between the germline ends. The full variable domain, rest sourced from reference TRBV7-9 and TRBJ1-1, is DTGVSQNPRHKITKRGQNVTFRCDPISEHNRLYWYRQTLGQGPEFLTYFQNEAQLEKSRLLSDRFSAERPKGSFSTLEIQRTEQGDSAMYLCASSRLYPSFPEAFFGQGTRLTVV.

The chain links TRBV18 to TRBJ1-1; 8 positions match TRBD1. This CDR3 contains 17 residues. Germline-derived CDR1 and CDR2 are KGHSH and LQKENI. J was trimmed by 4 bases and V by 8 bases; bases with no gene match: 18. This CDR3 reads CASTRTALTGEGTEAFF. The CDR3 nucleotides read TGTGCCAGCACCCGAACTGCCCTGACAGGGGAGGGCACTGAAGCTTTCTTT.

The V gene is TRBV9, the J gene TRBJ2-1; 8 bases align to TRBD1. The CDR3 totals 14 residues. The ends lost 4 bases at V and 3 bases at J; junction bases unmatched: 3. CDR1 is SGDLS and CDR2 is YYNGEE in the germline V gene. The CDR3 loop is CASSLTGGYNEQFF. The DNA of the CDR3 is TGTGCCAGCAGCCTAACAGGGGGCTACAATGAGCAGTTCTTC.

CDR3 sequence reads: CASSRQPQETQYF. CDR3 DNA: TGCGCCAGCAGCCGACAGCCCCAAGAGACCCAGTACTTC. The chain couples TRBV4-1 to TRBJ2-5, with D possibly TRBD1 on 5 matching bases. The CDR3 runs 13 residues. The V and J ends lost 4 bases and 1 base respectively, with 7 bases between them. CDR1 and CDR2 from the germline V gene are MGHRA and YSYEKL.

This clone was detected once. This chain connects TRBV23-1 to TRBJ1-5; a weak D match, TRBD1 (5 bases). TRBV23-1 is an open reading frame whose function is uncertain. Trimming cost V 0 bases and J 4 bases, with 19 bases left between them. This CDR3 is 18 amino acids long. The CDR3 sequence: CASSQSAGTGTSNQPQHF. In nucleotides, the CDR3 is TGCGCCAGCAGTCAATCTGCCGGGACCGGGACTTCTAATCAGCCCCAGCATTTT.

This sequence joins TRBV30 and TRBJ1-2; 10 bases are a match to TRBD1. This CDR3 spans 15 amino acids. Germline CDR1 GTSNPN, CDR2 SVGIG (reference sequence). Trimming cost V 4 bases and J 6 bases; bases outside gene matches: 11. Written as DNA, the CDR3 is TGTGCCTGGATTTTGACAGGGGGCGAAGGAGATGGCTACACCTTC. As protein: CAWILTGGEGDGYTF.

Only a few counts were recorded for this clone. CDR3 amino acids: CASSEGVRVGEKLFF. Written as DNA, the CDR3 is TGTGCCAGCAGTGAAGGGGTCAGGGTGGGAGAAAAACTGTTTTTT. The V and J genes are TRBV2 and TRBJ1-4; TRBD1 is a possible D gene (5 bases). This CDR3 has 15 residues. Germline CDR1 and CDR2: SNHLY and FYNNEI. Trimming pared 1 base from V and 8 bases from J, leaving 14 bases between.

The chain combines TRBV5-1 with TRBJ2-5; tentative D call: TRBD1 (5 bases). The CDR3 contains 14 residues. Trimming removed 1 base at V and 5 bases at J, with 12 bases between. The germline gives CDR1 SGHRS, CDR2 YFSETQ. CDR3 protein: CASSLSMKGETQYF. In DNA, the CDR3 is TGCGCCAGCAGCTTGAGCATGAAGGGGGAGACCCAGTACTTC.

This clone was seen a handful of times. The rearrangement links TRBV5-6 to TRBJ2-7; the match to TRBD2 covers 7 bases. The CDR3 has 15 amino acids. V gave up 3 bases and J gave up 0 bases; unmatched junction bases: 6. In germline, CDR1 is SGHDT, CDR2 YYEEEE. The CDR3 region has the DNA TGTGCCAGCAGCTGGGGGGGAGGGAGCTCCTACGAGCAGTACTTC. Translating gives CASSWGGGSSYEQYF.